The 9 T cell receptor beta chains below were found in one sample sequenced in a study of molecular identifiers for immune sequencing clone quantification. TCRdb independently ran MiXCR on the PCR reads; one entry per CDR3 protein. This table has about half a million distinct CDR3 sequences, over 20% appearing once. The sequenced material came from naive CD8+ T cells from blood, with Jurkat cell RNA spiked in. Noted subset: FACS-sorted CD8+CD4-CCR7+CD45RA+ naive T cells. The receptor source for this set is a human donor in good health. Some libraries in this study had Jurkat cell RNA spiked in.

This clonotype showed up just a few times. The V gene is TRBV30, the J gene TRBJ2-1; D may be TRBD2 (5 bases). V lost 0 bases and J 1 base, leaving 10 bases between the germline ends. Germline CDR1 reads GTSNPN; CDR2 reads SVGIG (reference sequence). The CDR3 length is 15 residues. The CDR3 DNA follows: TGTGCCTGGAGTGTTAGCGACGTATCCTACAATGAGCAGTTCTTC. Translated, it gives CAWSVSDVSYNEQFF.

This clonotype occurred a few times. The gene calls are TRBV27 and TRBJ2-7; D is possibly TRBD1 (6 bases). V gave up 8 bases and J gave up 4 bases, with 15 bases separating them. The germline V gene has CDR1 MNHEY and CDR2 SMNVEV (reference sequence). This CDR3 has 13 amino acids. For the CDR3, the DNA is TGTGCCAGCGGGGGCGGTCCCGGGTACGAGCAGTACTTC. Protein product: CASGGGPGYEQYF.

This clonotype has ten or more counts. The chain employs TRBV7-2 and TRBJ2-7; D remains ambiguous. Between the trimmed V and J ends, which lost 5 bases and 3 bases, there was a span of 11 bases. This CDR3 is built from 13 residues. Per germline, CDR1 SGHTA and CDR2 FQGNSA. CDR3 DNA sequence: TGTGCCAGCAGCCCCACATCAGACTACGAGCAGTACTTC. Translating it yields CASSPTSDYEQYF.

The sample holds a few counts of this clonotype. This sequence joins TRBV28 and TRBJ1-2; 7 nucleotides line up with TRBD1. The CDR3 contains 15 residues. The germline gives CDR1 MDHEN, CDR2 SYDVKM. Germline trimming cut 5 bases from V and 4 bases from J; bases unmatched to any gene: 10. In nucleotides, the CDR3 is TGTGCCAGCAGTCTTGGACAGGACCTCCTCTATGGCTACACCTTC. The encoded protein is CASSLGQDLLYGYTF.

This clonotype was counted ten times or more. CDR3 nucleotides: TGTGCCAGCAGCCTCATGGGCGGGAGGATGTGGACAGATACGCAGTATTTT. This codes for CASSLMGGRMWTDTQYF. The genes are TRBV14 and TRBJ2-3; 8 bases match TRBD2. The CDR3 runs 17 residues. The junction had 12 bases not matched to a gene; V was cut back by 4 bases and J by 3 bases. Germline loops: CDR1 SGHDN, CDR2 FVKESK. The variable domain in full, completed from reference TRBV14 and TRBJ2-3, reads EAGVTQFPSHSVIEKGQTVTLRCDPISGHDNLYWYRRVMGKEIKFLLHFVKESKQDESGMPNNRFLAERTGGTYSTLKVQPAELEDSGVYFCASSLMGGRMWTDTQYFGPGTRLTVL.

The chain uses TRBV24-1 and TRBJ2-1; 8 bases fit TRBD1. This CDR3 spans 14 amino acids. V was clipped by 0 bases and J by 9 bases; unmatched bases: 3. Germline V gene lookup returns CDR1 KGHDR and CDR2 SFDVKD. CDR3 loop: CATSDLYRGSEQFF. Here the CDR3 DNA reads TGTGCCACCAGTGATTTGTACAGGGGGAGTGAGCAGTTCTTC.

This clonotype was found many times. This sequence joins TRBV7-9 and TRBJ2-3, with D possibly TRBD1 on 8 matching bases. V was cut by 5 bases and J by 2 bases, with 17 bases left in between. In germline, CDR1 is SEHNR, CDR2 FQNEAQ (reference sequence). The CDR3 is 16 residues long. CDR3 amino acids: CASSPQRGQDTDTQYF. CDR3 in DNA: TGTGCCAGCAGCCCGCAGCGGGGACAGGACACAGATACGCAGTATTTT.

The chain uses TRBV12-3 or TRBV12-4 and TRBJ1-2; 8 nucleotides line up with TRBD1. CDR3 size: 14 residues. Germline trimming cut 6 bases from V and 4 bases from J; bases unmatched to any gene: 7. The CDR3 region has the DNA TGTGCCAGCAGGTCCACAGGGGGGAGCTATGGCTACACCTTC. This translates into CASRSTGGSYGYTF.

The chain is built from TRBV6-2 or TRBV6-3 and TRBJ2-2; D remains unclear. V lost 6 bases to trimming and J lost 5 bases, with 10 bases between them. The CDR3 covers 13 residues. Germline V gives CDR1 MNHEY, CDR2 SVGEGT. The CDR3 loop reads CASRNLRTGELFF. In DNA form, the CDR3 reads TGTGCCAGCAGGAATCTTAGGACCGGGGAGCTGTTTTTT.